Presented here are 30 T cell receptor beta chains from one specimen sequenced in a study of blood T cell repertoires in COVID-19. Here immunoSEQ multiplex PCR was the method, and the copy in TCRdb shows in-frame clones only, minus some. Of over 200,000 clones in the sample, 88% were seen once. Sequenced sample: peripheral blood. These receptors all stem from a woman aged 55-69 years with acute or convalescent COVID-19.

This chain links TRBV27 with TRBJ1-6; TRBD1 might be the D (5 bases). V gave up 2 bases and J gave up 9 bases, with 14 bases separating them. The CDR3 is 15 amino acids. Germline V CDR1 and CDR2: MNHEY, SMNVEV (reference sequence). The CDR3 coding sequence is TGTGCCAGCAGTTTAGAGGGGACGGGAGGTTCACCCCTCCACTTT. Its translation: CASSLEGTGGSPLHF.

The chain is built from TRBV10-2 and TRBJ2-1; 7 bases are shared with TRBD1. Germline V gene sequence: CDR1 WSHSY, CDR2 SAAADI. The junction had 6 bases not matched to a gene; V was cut back by 3 bases and J by 4 bases. This CDR3 region has 15 residues. CDR3 loop: CASSDLVGQYNEQFF. The CDR3 DNA reads as TGCGCCAGCAGTGATTTAGTGGGACAGTACAATGAGCAGTTCTTC.

J is TRBJ1-3 and V is TRBV5-1; maybe TRBD1 (5 bases). Trimming cost V 4 bases and J 2 bases, with 10 bases left between them. The CDR3 runs to 14 residues. Looked up from germline, CDR1 is SGHRS and CDR2 is YFSETQ. Here the CDR3 DNA reads TGCGCCAGCAGCCCCCAGGGTACTGGAAACACCATATATTTT. Protein sequence: CASSPQGTGNTIYF.

This chain's CDR3 is CASSPFGEVGSGYTF. CDR3 bases: TGTGCCAGCAGCCCGTTCGGGGAGGTAGGGAGCGGCTACACCTTC. The J gene is TRBJ1-2, the V gene TRBV7-6; D remains unclear. From germline, CDR1 is SGHVS and CDR2 FNYEAQ. There are 15 residues in the CDR3. Trimming cost V 5 bases and J 8 bases, with 21 bases left between them. Full variable domain (outside the CDR3, taken from reference TRBV7-6 and TRBJ1-2): GAGVSQSPRYKVTKRGQDVALRCDPISGHVSLYWYRQALGQGPEFLTYFNYEAQQDKSGLPNDRFSAERPEGSISTLTIQRTEQRDSAMYRCASSPFGEVGSGYTFGSGTRLTVV.

The chain is built from TRBV5-5 and TRBJ2-7; D ambiguous. CDR1 and CDR2 from the germline V gene are SGHKS and YYEKEE (reference sequence). V was shortened by 1 base and J by 4 bases, with 9 bases between the two germline ends. This CDR3 region has 13 residues. The CDR3 DNA reads TGTGCCAGCAGCTTGATAGTTGGTTACGAGCAGTACTTC. Its protein product is CASSLIVGYEQYF.

This clone came up once. In this CDR3 the conserved last residue, phenylalanine or tryptophan, is missing, so a read error is likely. The DNA is left out, because the CDR3 cannot be placed on it with certainty; the CDR3 is given as TCRdb lists it. This chain joins TRBV19 and TRBJ2-3; TRBD2, as called in the table, went unchecked against the DNA. The CDR3 totals 9 residues, both ends included. Germline V gene lookup returns CDR1 LNHDA and CDR2 SQIVND (reference sequence). The CDR3 is CASPLGPRG.

This chain connects TRBV4-1 to TRBJ1-1, with D perhaps matching TRBD1 (6 bases). The CDR3 is made up of 16 amino acids. Germline loops: CDR1 MGHRA, CDR2 YSYEKL. Trimming pared 0 bases from V and 0 bases from J, leaving 11 bases between. CDR3 nucleotides: TGCGCCAGCAGCCAAGATCCCAGACAGGTGAACACTGAAGCTTTCTTT. Its translation is CASSQDPRQVNTEAFF.

This sequence joins TRBV27 and TRBJ2-3; D may be TRBD2 (5 bases). Germline V gene lookup returns CDR1 MNHEY and CDR2 SMNVEV (reference sequence). V lost 6 bases, J lost 2 bases, and 12 bases lay in between. CDR3 size: 14 residues. The CDR3 loop reads CASRASYNTDTQYF. CDR3 coding DNA: TGTGCCAGCAGGGCTAGCTATAACACAGATACGCAGTATTTT.

The chain links TRBV3-1 (or the pseudogene TRBV3-2) to TRBJ2-4; 11 bases are shared with TRBD2. Germline V gene lookup returns CDR1 LGHDT and CDR2 YNNKEL (reference sequence). The CDR3 has 17 residues. J gave up 0 bases and V 4 bases, and 5 bases lay outside the gene matches. For the CDR3, the DNA is TGTGCCAGCAGCCTCAAGGGACTAGCGGTAGCCAAAAACATTCAGTACTTC. Its protein product is CASSLKGLAVAKNIQYF.

V gene TRBV5-4 combines with J gene TRBJ2-5; a possible D gene is TRBD1 (6 bases). This CDR3 has 14 amino acids. Germline V gene sequence: CDR1 SGHNT, CDR2 YYREEE (reference sequence). V lost 5 bases, J lost 4 bases, and 15 bases lay in between. For the CDR3, the DNA is TGTGCCAGCAGTGCCACAGGGAGCAGAGAGACCCAGTACTTC. Translating gives CASSATGSRETQYF.

The rearrangement joins TRBV10-3 to TRBJ1-1; a possible D gene is TRBD1 (5 bases). Germline V gene lookup returns CDR1 ENHRY and CDR2 SYGVKD. V was cut by 3 bases and J by 5 bases, with 13 bases left in between. The CDR3 runs 14 residues. The CDR3 nucleotides read TGTGCCATCAGTGACCGGGCCCGGGGGACTGAAGCTTTCTTT. Protein sequence: CAISDRARGTEAFF.

The chain has TRBV19 and TRBJ1-2, with 8 bases aligning to TRBD1. Germline CDR1 reads LNHDA; CDR2 reads SQIVND (reference sequence). CDR3 length: 13 amino acids. Trimming removed 5 bases from V and 8 bases from J; junction bases left unmatched: 7. The CDR3 sequence is CASSPQGAYGYTF. In DNA form, the CDR3 reads TGTGCCAGTAGTCCCCAGGGGGCTTACGGCTACACCTTC.

The J gene is TRBJ2-1, the V gene TRBV29-1, with TRBD1 matching 7 bases. The CDR3 consists of 16 residues. CDR1 and CDR2 (germline): SQVTM, ANQGSEA. Losses at the gene ends were 5 bases for V and 1 base for J; bases not matched to a gene: 11. This CDR3 reads CSVFLGQGVSYNEQFF. The CDR3 bases are TGCAGCGTTTTTTTGGGCCAGGGGGTATCCTACAATGAGCAGTTCTTC.

This clone has only one observation. The genes are TRBV10-3 and TRBJ2-7; possibly TRBD1 for D (6 bases). The CDR3 length is 13 residues. The V end was cut by 11 bases, the J end by 0 bases, with 14 bases between. Germline V CDR1 and CDR2: ENHRY, SYGVKD. The CDR3 protein is CASGQRNSYEQYF. CDR3 sequence (DNA): TGTGCCTCTGGACAGCGCAACTCCTACGAGCAGTACTTC.

The genes are TRBV19 and TRBJ2-3, with 9 bases that match TRBD2. The CDR3 loop spans 16 amino acids. CDR1 is LNHDA and CDR2 is SQIVND in the germline V gene (reference sequence). Trimming removed 3 bases from V and 2 bases from J; junction bases left unmatched: 6. In DNA form, the CDR3 reads TGTGCCAGTAGTATGCTAGCGGGGAGATTCACAGATACGCAGTATTTT. Translating gives CASSMLAGRFTDTQYF.

The chain carries TRBV18 and TRBJ1-6; 7 bases line up with TRBD1. The germline CDR1 and CDR2 sequences are KGHSH and LQKENI. The CDR3 totals 17 residues. V gave up 0 bases and J gave up 7 bases; unmatched junction bases: 9. The CDR3 loop is CASSPPPGTATNSPLHF. The CDR3 DNA reads TGTGCCAGCTCACCACCCCCCGGGACAGCAACCAATTCACCCCTCCACTTT.

The CDR3, as DNA: TGTGCCAGCAGCTTAGGGAGCGCCCAGTCGGGCTACGAGCAGTACTTC. Protein: CASSLGSAQSGYEQYF. This chain links TRBV11-2 with TRBJ2-7; D is undetermined. This CDR3 contains 16 residues. Germline CDR1 reads SGHAT; CDR2 reads FQNNGV. V lost 1 base and J 3 bases, leaving 16 bases between the germline ends.

This chain connects TRBV4-2 to TRBJ1-5, with TRBD1 matching over 7 bases. J lost 4 bases, V lost 3 bases, and 6 bases had no gene match. Germline V gene sequence: CDR1 LGHNA, CDR2 YNFKEQ. This CDR3 contains 15 residues. The CDR3 DNA is TGTGCCAGCAGCCAGACACCAGGGGGTAATCAGCCCCAGCATTTT. This sequence encodes CASSQTPGGNQPQHF.

Turning to this clone: Germline and junction disagree at one end, which may indicate a read error. This chain connects TRBV7-7 to TRBJ2-5, with 8 bases that match TRBD1. This CDR3 contains 15 residues. Germline CDR1 reads SSHAT; CDR2 reads FNYEAQ (reference sequence). The CDR3, as DNA: TGTGCTAGCAGCTTATACCAGGGGGCGTTTGAGACCCAGTACTTC. It yields the protein CASSLYQGAFETQYF.

J is TRBJ2-3 and V is TRBV5-6; tentative D call: TRBD1 (6 bases). Germline V gene data show CDR1 as SGHDT and CDR2 as YYEEEE. CDR3 size: 17 residues. Trimming cost V 0 bases and J 3 bases, with 17 bases left between them. CDR3 residues: CASSLVKGEGVTDTQYF. DNA for the CDR3: TGTGCCAGCAGCTTGGTTAAGGGGGAAGGGGTTACAGATACGCAGTATTTT. The variable domain in full, completed from reference TRBV5-6 and TRBJ2-3, reads DAGVTQSPTHLIKTRGQQVTLRCSPKSGHDTVSWYQQALGQGPQFIFQYYEEEERQRGNFPDRFSGHQFPNYSSELNVNALLLGDSALYLCASSLVKGEGVTDTQYFGPGTRLTVL.

This clone was detected only once. The V gene is TRBV5-6, the J gene TRBJ1-5; D is uncertain. Germline V CDR1 and CDR2: SGHDT, YYEEEE. Trimming removed 4 bases at V and 4 bases at J, with 9 bases between. The CDR3 spans 13 residues. The CDR3 region has the DNA TGTGCCAGCAGCCCAGTCTCAAATCAGCCCCAGCATTTT. Its translation: CASSPVSNQPQHF.

This CDR3 reads CASTSRLGQGSSNYGYTF. The CDR3 DNA follows: TGTGCCAGCACTTCCAGACTGGGGCAGGGGTCTTCTAACTATGGCTACACCTTC. V usage is TRBV27 and J usage is TRBJ1-2, with D tentatively TRBD1 (6 bases). V lost 7 bases to trimming and J lost 0 bases, with 24 bases between them. The CDR3 extends over 18 amino acids. Germline lookup yields CDR1 MNHEY and CDR2 SMNVEV (reference sequence).

The CDR3 region has the DNA TGTGCCAGCAGCCCAACGGACAGCTATAATTCACCCCTCCACTTT. This translates into CASSPTDSYNSPLHF. This sequence joins TRBV11-2 and TRBJ1-6, with D tentatively TRBD1 (6 bases). Germline assignment: CDR1 SGHAT and CDR2 FQNNGV. The CDR3 covers 15 residues. The V end lost 5 bases, the J end lost 3 bases, and 11 bases lay between the germline ends.

This chain connects TRBV7-9 to TRBJ1-5; TRBD1 matches at 9 bases. Germline V gene sequence: CDR1 SEHNR, CDR2 FQNEAQ (reference sequence). The CDR3 consists of 17 residues. V was clipped by 5 bases and J by 4 bases; unmatched bases: 12. The DNA for the CDR3 is TGTGCCAGCAGCCATAACAGGGGGCTCGGAGAGAATCAGCCCCAGCATTTT. This translates into CASSHNRGLGENQPQHF.

The genes are TRBV18 and TRBJ2-7, with D perhaps matching TRBD1 (5 bases). Deletions cut 3 bases from V and 5 bases from J, with 14 bases between. Germline V CDR1 and CDR2: KGHSH, LQKENI. CDR3 size: 14 residues. CDR3 in DNA: TGTGCCAGCTCACCTCAGGTAGGGGTCCACGAGCAGTACTTC. Protein product: CASSPQVGVHEQYF. The full variable domain, completed using reference TRBV18 and TRBJ2-7, is NAGVMQNPRHLVRRRGQEARLRCSPMKGHSHVYWYRQLPEEGLKFMVYLQKENIIDESGMPKERFSAEFPKEGPSILRIQQVVRGDSAAYFCASSPQVGVHEQYFGPGTRLTVT.

The chain employs TRBV27 and TRBJ2-3, with D possibly being TRBD2 (5 bases). Germline V gene data show CDR1 as MNHEY and CDR2 as SMNVEV (reference sequence). CDR3 length equals 16 residues. V gave up 0 bases and J gave up 0 bases, with 10 bases separating them. CDR3 DNA sequence: TGTGCCAGCAGTTTATCCGGGGTTACTAGCACAGATACGCAGTATTTT. Amino acid sequence: CASSLSGVTSTDTQYF.

The V call is TRBV28, the J call TRBJ2-2; 7 nucleotides agree with TRBD2. Unmatched junction bases numbered 3, after V lost 5 bases and J lost 0 bases. The CDR3 totals 15 residues. Germline V gene data show CDR1 as MDHEN and CDR2 as SYDVKM. CDR3 protein: CASSIAGPNTGELFF. The CDR3 DNA reads as TGTGCCAGCAGTATAGCGGGCCCGAACACCGGGGAGCTGTTTTTT.

This chain connects TRBV6-5 to TRBJ2-7; 7 bases map to TRBD1. Germline CDR1 reads MNHEY; CDR2 reads SVGAGI. The CDR3 has 15 amino acids. J gave up 6 bases and V 3 bases, and 11 bases lay outside the gene matches. The CDR3 DNA is TGTGCCAGCAGTTATTATCCGGGCAGGGGGTTCGAGCAGTACTTC. Amino acids: CASSYYPGRGFEQYF.

The rearrangement links TRBV6-1 to TRBJ1-1; D remains unclear. The CDR3 covers 12 residues. Germline lookup yields CDR1 MNHNS and CDR2 SASEGT. Trimming took 3 bases from V and 7 from J, leaving 9 bases between them. The CDR3 protein is CASSERGIEAFF. In DNA, the CDR3 is TGTGCCAGCAGTGAGCGGGGTATTGAAGCTTTCTTT.

This clone was found once. The chain couples TRBV5-1 to TRBJ2-5; 9 bases match TRBD2. Trimming removed 8 bases from V and 5 bases from J; junction bases left unmatched: 16. The CDR3 runs to 16 residues. From germline, CDR1 is SGHRS and CDR2 YFSETQ. CDR3 sequence: CASNQVAGGLKETQYF. The CDR3 region has the DNA TGCGCCAGTAACCAGGTCGCGGGGGGGCTGAAGGAGACCCAGTACTTC.